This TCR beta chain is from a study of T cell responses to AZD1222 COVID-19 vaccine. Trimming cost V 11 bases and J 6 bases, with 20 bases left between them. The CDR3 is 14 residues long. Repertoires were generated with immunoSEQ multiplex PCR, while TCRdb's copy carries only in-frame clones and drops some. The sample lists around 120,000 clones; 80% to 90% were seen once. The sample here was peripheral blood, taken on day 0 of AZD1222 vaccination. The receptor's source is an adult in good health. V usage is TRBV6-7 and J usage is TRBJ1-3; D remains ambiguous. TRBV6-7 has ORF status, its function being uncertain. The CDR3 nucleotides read TGTGCCGGAGGTTCGAGAAGGGAGTCAAACACCATATATTTT. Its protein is CAGGSRRESNTIYF.